The rows below give T cell receptor beta chains drawn from one sample of a study of OX40 agonist ivuxolimab in advanced cancers. TCRdb keeps only in-frame clones here, not all; method: immunoSEQ multiplex PCR. The repertoire holds about 100,000 clones, around 80% seen once, with approximately 5% in the top ten. The source material was CD4+ or CD8+ T cells sorted from blood, sampled in a trial of the OX40 agonist ivuxolimab. Receptors originate from an adult with an advanced solid tumor such as melanoma, head and neck, liver or kidney cancer. Both conserved end residues are part of each CDR3. D genes are given only for firm matches. The size of a clone is reported for some rows only, either as once, few or many, or as a class for expanded clones.

j_gene,v_gene,d_gene,abundance,CDR3nt,CDR3aa
TRBJ1-2,TRBV2,-,-,TGTGCCAGCTATGGACTGGACGGGGCTAACTATGGCTACACCTTC,CASYGLDGANYGYTF
TRBJ2-7,TRBV2,-,-,TGTGCCAGCAGTGGCCTTGCCTCCTACGAGCAGTACTTC,CASSGLASYEQYF
TRBJ1-4,TRBV29-1,-,-,TGCAGCGTTCAAGGGGACACTAATGAAAAACTGTTTTTT,CSVQGDTNEKLFF
TRBJ2-7,TRBV5-1,TRBD2,-,TGCGCCAGCAGCTTGTGGACTAGTGGCTACGAGCAGTACTTC,CASSLWTSGYEQYF
TRBJ2-6,TRBV7-9,-,-,TGTGCCAGCAGCCTGGAAGGGGGGCGTGGGGCCAACGTCCTGACTTTC,CASSLEGGRGANVLTF
TRBJ2-1,TRBV7-2,TRBD1,-,TGTGCCAGCAGCTACGGGACAGGGCTGGAGCAGTTCTTC,CASSYGTGLEQFF
TRBJ1-3,TRBV4-2,-,-,TGTGCCAGCAGCCAGGACCCGGGGGCTGGAAACACCATATATTTT,CASSQDPGAGNTIYF
TRBJ2-3,TRBV6-5,-,once,TGTGCCAGCAGCCACAGGGACGGCACAGATACGCAGTATTTT,CASSHRDGTDTQYF
TRBJ2-7,TRBV19,-,-,TGTGCCAGTAGTCCTATTGGGGGGCTACACGAGCAGTACTTC,CASSPIGGLHEQYF
TRBJ2-3,TRBV6-1,TRBD1,-,TGTGCCAGCAGGGTGGGACAGGGTTATACAGATACGCAGTATTTT,CASRVGQGYTDTQYF
TRBJ1-5,TRBV6-5,-,-,TGTGCCAGCAGTTACGATGGGGGGCAAGGTCAGCCCCAGCATTTT,CASSYDGGQGQPQHF
TRBJ1-1,TRBV4-3,-,-,TGCGCCAGCAGCCAAGGGGCGACGCCCGGGGCCACTGAAGCTTTCTTT,CASSQGATPGATEAFF
TRBJ2-1,TRBV4-3,TRBD2,-,TGCGCCAGCAGCCAAGGAGGCCCGGGGACTACCTACAATGAGCAGTTCTTC,CASSQGGPGTTYNEQFF
TRBJ1-2,TRBV4-2,-,-,TGTGCCAGCAGCCAAGACGCCAGGGACAATGGCTACACCTTC,CASSQDARDNGYTF
TRBJ2-7,TRBV6-5,-,-,TGTGCCAGCAGTTACCAGGCAGGCAGCTACGAGCAGTACTTC,CASSYQAGSYEQYF
TRBJ1-4,TRBV5-1,-,-,TGCGCCAGCAGCTTGGGGCAGGGGAGGGGAAAACTGTTTTTT,CASSLGQGRGKLFF
TRBJ2-7,TRBV19,TRBD1,-,TGTGCCGGCAAACGACTCCAGGGACAGCCTATACTTTCCTACGAGCAGTACTTC,CAGKRLQGQPILSYEQYF
TRBJ2-3,TRBV28,-,-,TGTGCCAGCAAGGAGGAAGATACGCAGTATTTT,CASKEEDTQYF
TRBJ2-1,TRBV19,TRBD2,-,TGTGCCAGTAGTTCGCGGGAGGGGGATGAGCAGTTCTTC,CASSSREGDEQFF
TRBJ2-5,TRBV11-2,TRBD2,-,TGTGCCAGCAGCTTATTAGCGGGGACCCAGTACTTC,CASSLLAGTQYF
TRBJ2-7,TRBV7-9,TRBD2,-,TGTGCCAGCAGACCCAGCCTCCAAGCGGGAGGGGCCTACGAGCAGTACTTC,CASRPSLQAGGAYEQYF
TRBJ2-7,TRBV5-6,-,-,TGTGCCAGCAGCTTGGTGGCCAGTGGATACGAGCAGTACTTC,CASSLVASGYEQYF
TRBJ1-1,TRBV11-3,-,-,TGTGCCAGCAGCCCCGGATTCGACCCCACTGAAGCTTTCTTT,CASSPGFDPTEAFF
TRBJ2-6,TRBV7-6,-,-,TGTGCCAGCAGCTTCTCGGCCAACGTCCTGACTTTC,CASSFSANVLTF
TRBJ1-1,TRBV29-1,-,-,TGCAGCGTTGAAGAAGGGTTTGAAGCTTTCTTT,CSVEEGFEAFF
TRBJ1-2,TRBV2,-,-,TGTGCCAGCAGGGGCAGGGGTCTGGTCTATGGCTACACCTTC,CASRGRGLVYGYTF
TRBJ2-1,TRBV16,-,-,TGTGCCAGCAGCCAGTTACAGGGCACCTACAATGAGCAGTTCTTC,CASSQLQGTYNEQFF
TRBJ2-6,TRBV18,-,-,TGTGCCAGCTCACCAGAAGTTCCCCGCTCTGGGGCCAACGTCCTGACTTTC,CASSPEVPRSGANVLTF
TRBJ2-7,TRBV19,TRBD2,-,TGTGCCAGTAGTAAGAGCGGGAGTACCGAGCAGTACTTC,CASSKSGSTEQYF
TRBJ2-6,TRBV4-3,-,-,TGCGCCAGCAGCCAAGATCGACGGGCCTCTGGGGCCAACGTCCTGACTTTC,CASSQDRRASGANVLTF
TRBJ2-7,TRBV2,TRBD2,-,TGTGCCAGCAGTTTAGCGGGAGAAACCTACGAGCAGTACTTC,CASSLAGETYEQYF
TRBJ1-1,TRBV7-2,-,-,TGTGCCAGCAGCTTAGAAGGGGGAAACACTGAAGCTTTCTTT,CASSLEGGNTEAFF
TRBJ1-1,TRBV2,TRBD1,-,TGTGCCAGCAGCGAACTGGACAGGGAATATTCAGACACTGAAGCTTTCTTT,CASSELDREYSDTEAFF
TRBJ2-5,TRBV5-1,-,-,TGCGCCAGCAGCTTGGGAAGCGGGCAAGAGACCCAGTACTTC,CASSLGSGQETQYF
TRBJ2-1,TRBV5-1,TRBD1,-,TGCGCCAGCAGCTTGGTTTTAGGGACAGGGGTCCGGAATGAGCAGTTCTTC,CASSLVLGTGVRNEQFF
TRBJ1-3,TRBV28,TRBD1,-,TGTGCCAGCAGTTCCCCGACAGGGGCGTTCTCTGGAAACACCATATATTTT,CASSSPTGAFSGNTIYF
TRBJ1-2,TRBV4-3,-,-,TGCGCCAGCAGCCAAGCGCTCCAGGGGCCCTACGGCTACACCTTC,CASSQALQGPYGYTF
TRBJ2-1,TRBV11-2,-,-,TGTGCCAGCAGCCCAATTCGGGCCAATGAGCAGTTCTTC,CASSPIRANEQFF
TRBJ1-2,TRBV5-6,-,-,TGTGCCAGCAGCTTGTGGGGGGGTGGACAGAACTATGGCTACACCTTC,CASSLWGGGQNYGYTF
TRBJ1-2,TRBV4-3,-,-,TGCGCCAGCAGCCAAGATAGTTTAGGATACAATAACTATGGCTACACCTTC,CASSQDSLGYNNYGYTF
TRBJ1-1,TRBV27,-,-,TGTGCCAGCAAGGTGCCTGGGCGGACTGAAGCTTTCTTT,CASKVPGRTEAFF
TRBJ2-6,TRBV7-9,-,-,TGTGCCAGCAGCCTGGTGAGGGCTGGGGCCAACGTCCTGACTTTC,CASSLVRAGANVLTF
TRBJ1-3,TRBV19,-,-,TGTGCCAGTATCGGGCCTTGGCCTGGAAACACCATATATTTT,CASIGPWPGNTIYF
TRBJ1-1,TRBV19,-,-,TGTGCCAGTAGCCACCCCAGAAGGGGACTGAACACTGAAGCTTTCTTT,CASSHPRRGLNTEAFF
TRBJ2-3,TRBV5-6,TRBD2,-,TGTGCCAGCAGCTTGCCGGGTAGCGGGAGTTATACGCAGTATTTT,CASSLPGSGSYTQYF
TRBJ2-7,TRBV7-9,TRBD1,-,TGTGCCAGCAGCTTAATTGAGACAGGGGAATACGAGCAGTACTTC,CASSLIETGEYEQYF
TRBJ2-2,TRBV5-1,-,-,TGCGCCAGCAGCGGGCCCCGGGGCACCGGGGAGCTGTTTTTT,CASSGPRGTGELFF
TRBJ2-1,TRBV10-3,-,-,TGTGCCATCAGTGAGTCCCGCGATGAGCAGTTCTTC,CAISESRDEQFF
TRBJ1-6,TRBV9,-,-,TGTGCCAGCAGACCCGGGGATTCACCCCTCCACTTT,CASRPGDSPLHF
TRBJ2-7,TRBV29-1,-,-,TGCAGCGTTATAGTACCCTACGAGCAGTACTTC,CSVIVPYEQYF
TRBJ2-5,TRBV5-6,-,-,TGTGCCAGCAGCGATCTCCGGCGCGGCCAAGAGACCCAGTACTTC,CASSDLRRGQETQYF
TRBJ2-7,TRBV5-8,-,-,TGTGCCAGCAGCTTCCCAGACTACGAGCAGTACTTC,CASSFPDYEQYF
TRBJ2-3,TRBV19,TRBD2,-,TGTGCCAGTAGACCACCGGGACTAGCGGGGGGTACTAGCACAGATACGCAGTATTTT,CASRPPGLAGGTSTDTQYF
TRBJ1-1,TRBV11-2,-,-,TGTGCCAGCAGCCGTCCCGGGCGCGGGGTGAACACTGAAGCTTTCTTT,CASSRPGRGVNTEAFF
TRBJ2-3,TRBV7-8,TRBD2,-,TGTGCCAGCAGCACCAGAGCGGGGGGGCCTGCCACAGATACGCAGTATTTT,CASSTRAGGPATDTQYF
TRBJ1-1,TRBV7-9,-,-,TGTGCCAGCAGCTTAGTGCGAGGGGGTGTGAGGTTGACTGAAGCTTTCTTT,CASSLVRGGVRLTEAFF
TRBJ2-7,TRBV21-1,-,-,TGTGCCAGCAGCCAAGCGCAGCGAAAGCAGTACTTC,CASSQAQRKQYF
TRBJ2-7,TRBV5-1,-,few,TGCGCCAGCAGCTTGTTGTTGGACACCTACGAGCAGTACTTC,CASSLLLDTYEQYF
TRBJ2-1,TRBV7-9,-,-,TGTGCCAGCAGCCCGCGGGACTTTTTTAGCTCCTACAATGAGCAGTTCTTC,CASSPRDFFSSYNEQFF